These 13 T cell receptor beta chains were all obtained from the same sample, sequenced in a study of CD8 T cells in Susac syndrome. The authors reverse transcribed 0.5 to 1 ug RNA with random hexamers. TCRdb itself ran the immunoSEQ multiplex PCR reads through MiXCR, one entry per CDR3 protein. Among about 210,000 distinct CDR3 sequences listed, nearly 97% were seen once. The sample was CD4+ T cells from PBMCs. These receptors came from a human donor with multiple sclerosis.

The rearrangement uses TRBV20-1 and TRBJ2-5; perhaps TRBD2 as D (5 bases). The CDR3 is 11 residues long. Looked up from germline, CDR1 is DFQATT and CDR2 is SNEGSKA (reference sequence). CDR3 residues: CSPSSQETQYF. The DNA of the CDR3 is TGCAGCCCTAGCTCACAAGAGACCCAGTACTTC.

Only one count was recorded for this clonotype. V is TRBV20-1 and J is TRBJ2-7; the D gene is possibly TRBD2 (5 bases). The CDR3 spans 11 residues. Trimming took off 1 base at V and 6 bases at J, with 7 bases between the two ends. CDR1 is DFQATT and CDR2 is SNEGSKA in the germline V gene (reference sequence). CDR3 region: CSARAGGEQYF. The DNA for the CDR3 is TGCAGTGCTAGAGCAGGAGGCGAGCAGTACTTC.

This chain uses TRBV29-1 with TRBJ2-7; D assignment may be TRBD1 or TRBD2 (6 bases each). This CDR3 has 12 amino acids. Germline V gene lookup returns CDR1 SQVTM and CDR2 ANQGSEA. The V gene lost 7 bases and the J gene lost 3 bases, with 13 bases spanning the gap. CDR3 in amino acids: CSGGAGVYEQYF. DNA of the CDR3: TGCAGCGGGGGGGCCGGGGTCTACGAGCAGTACTTC.

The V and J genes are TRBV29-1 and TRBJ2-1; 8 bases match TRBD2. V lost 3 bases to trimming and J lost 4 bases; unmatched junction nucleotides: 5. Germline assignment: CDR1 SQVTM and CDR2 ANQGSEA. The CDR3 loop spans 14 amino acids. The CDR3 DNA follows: TGCAGCGTTGATAGGGCTAGCGGGTACAATGAGCAGTTCTTC. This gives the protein CSVDRASGYNEQFF.

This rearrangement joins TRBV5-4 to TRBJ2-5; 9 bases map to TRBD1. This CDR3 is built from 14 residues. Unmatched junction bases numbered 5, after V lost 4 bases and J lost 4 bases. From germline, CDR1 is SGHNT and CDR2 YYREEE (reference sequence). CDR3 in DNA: TGTGCCAGCAGCCAGGGACAGGGACGAGAGACCCAGTACTTC. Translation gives CASSQGQGRETQYF.

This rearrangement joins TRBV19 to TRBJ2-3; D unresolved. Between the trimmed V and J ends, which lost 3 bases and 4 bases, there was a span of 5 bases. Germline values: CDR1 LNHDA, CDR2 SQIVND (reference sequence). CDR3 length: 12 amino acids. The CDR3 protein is CASSMTPDTQYF. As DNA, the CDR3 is TGTGCCAGTAGTATGACTCCAGATACGCAGTATTTT.

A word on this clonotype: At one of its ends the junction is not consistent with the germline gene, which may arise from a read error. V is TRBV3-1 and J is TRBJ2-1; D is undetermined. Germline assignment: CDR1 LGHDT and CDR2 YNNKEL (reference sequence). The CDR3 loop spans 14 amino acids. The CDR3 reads CASSQDQVYTEQFF. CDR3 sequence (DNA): TGTGCCAGCAGCCAAGATCAAGTTTACACTGAGCAGTTCTTC.

CDR3 in DNA: TGTGCCAGCAGGCCAGGGGGCTATGGCTACACCTTC. This translates into CASRPGGYGYTF. The chain joins TRBV28 to TRBJ1-2; TRBD1 matches 7 bases. Germline V gene sequence: CDR1 MDHEN, CDR2 SYDVKM. The CDR3 has 12 residues. V was pared by 6 bases and J by 4 bases, with 2 bases of the junction left unmatched.

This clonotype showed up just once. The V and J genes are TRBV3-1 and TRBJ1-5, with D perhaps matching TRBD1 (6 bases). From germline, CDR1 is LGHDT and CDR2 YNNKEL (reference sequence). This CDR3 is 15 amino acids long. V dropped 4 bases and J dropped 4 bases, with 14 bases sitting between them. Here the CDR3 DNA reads TGTGCCAGCAGCCGAGGAGGGGGTGAAAATCAGCCCCAGCATTTT. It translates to CASSRGGGENQPQHF.

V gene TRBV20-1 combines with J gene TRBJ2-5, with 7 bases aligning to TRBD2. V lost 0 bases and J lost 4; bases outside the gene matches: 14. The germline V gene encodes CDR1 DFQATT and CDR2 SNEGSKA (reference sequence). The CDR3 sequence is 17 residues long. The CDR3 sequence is CSARDRITGGKGETQYF. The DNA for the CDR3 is TGCAGTGCTAGAGATCGGATCACGGGAGGCAAGGGAGAGACCCAGTACTTC.

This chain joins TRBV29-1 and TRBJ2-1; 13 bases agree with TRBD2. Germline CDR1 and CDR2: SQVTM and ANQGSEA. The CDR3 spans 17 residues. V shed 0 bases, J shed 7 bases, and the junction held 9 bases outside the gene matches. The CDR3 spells CSVEDRKLAGGKNEQFF. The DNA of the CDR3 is TGCAGCGTTGAAGATCGTAAACTAGCGGGGGGGAAAAATGAGCAGTTCTTC.

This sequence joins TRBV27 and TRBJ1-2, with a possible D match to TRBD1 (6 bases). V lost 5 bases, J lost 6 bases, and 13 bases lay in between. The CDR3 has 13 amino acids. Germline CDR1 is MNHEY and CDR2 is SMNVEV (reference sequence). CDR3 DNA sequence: TGTGCCAGCAGTGGTCAGGGGATTGATGGCTACACCTTC. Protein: CASSGQGIDGYTF.

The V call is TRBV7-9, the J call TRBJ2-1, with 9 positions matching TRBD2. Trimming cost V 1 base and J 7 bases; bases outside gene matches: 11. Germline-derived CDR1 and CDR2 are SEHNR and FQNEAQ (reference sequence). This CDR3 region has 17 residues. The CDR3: CASSLGAGGPVRNEQFF. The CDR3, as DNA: TGTGCCAGCAGCTTAGGCGCGGGAGGGCCAGTACGGAATGAGCAGTTCTTC.